This T cell receptor beta chain was obtained from a study of early T cells in non-severe SARS-CoV-2 infection. Across the whole study: Chains were not paired, and sequencing was done on bulk RNA from unsorted whole blood.

Individual cDNA molecules were tagged with unique molecular identifiers. TCRdb ran MiXCR on the 5' RACE reads and lists one entry per CDR3 protein. Counted here are under 70,000 distinct CDR3 sequences, 10% to 15% occurring once; the ten biggest clones make up about 5%. This CDR3 region has 16 residues. V dropped 6 bases and J dropped 0; count of bases not matched to a gene: 7. CDR1 and CDR2 from the germline V gene are SQVTM and ANQGSEA. This clonotype was recorded a few times. Its antigen is not identified. Study-wide results and caveats: In VDJdb matching, anti-spike CD8 responses were favored while private and CD4 specificities went missing.

The rearrangement links TRBV29-1 to TRBJ2-3; the match to TRBD2 covers 12 bases. Sample: whole blood. The clonotype was recovered from an adult who was a healthcare worker with PCR-confirmed SARS-CoV-2 infection or an uninfected control (not recorded which). The DNA of the CDR3 is TGCAGCGTAATTCCCGGACTAGCGGGAAGCACAGATACGCAGTATTTT. Amino acids: CSVIPGLAGSTDTQYF.